What follows are 9 T cell receptor beta chains derived from one specimen sequenced in a study of T cells in Graves' hyperthyroidism and ophthalmopathy. Authors of the study amplified TCR beta CDR3 regions from RNA transcripts. HTBI primers drove first-round RT-PCR of the TCR CDR3. One entry per CDR3 protein, called by TCRdb with MiXCR from the multiplex PCR reads. The sample lists approximately 600,000 distinct CDR3 sequences, approximately 15% occurring once. The sample was blood. Receptors originate from a young woman with Graves' ophthalmopathy.

This rearrangement joins TRBV6-4 to TRBJ2-5; weak D call: TRBD1 (5 bases). This CDR3 spans 16 amino acids. In germline, CDR1 is MRHNA, CDR2 SNTAGT. The V end lost 5 bases, the J end lost 2 bases, and 18 bases lay between the germline ends. CDR3 sequence reads: CASSKGQGGGQETQYF. In DNA, the CDR3 is TGTGCCAGCAGTAAGGGGCAGGGCGGTGGACAAGAGACCCAGTACTTC.

This clonotype was found a few times. This chain connects TRBV18 to TRBJ1-5; possibly TRBD1 for D (5 bases). CDR1 is KGHSH and CDR2 is LQKENI in the germline V gene. The CDR3 length is 15 residues. Trimming removed 1 base at V and 3 bases at J, with 10 bases between. CDR3: CASSPQTDFNQPQHF. The CDR3 DNA sequence: TGTGCCAGCTCACCACAGACAGACTTCAATCAGCCCCAGCATTTT.

This clonotype was observed a handful of times. V and J are TRBV28 and TRBJ1-4, with 7 bases that match TRBD1. CDR3 length: 17 residues. Germline values: CDR1 MDHEN, CDR2 SYDVKM. Trimming cost V 7 bases and J 0 bases; bases outside gene matches: 11. CDR3 amino acids: CASKYRGYSTTNEKLFF. CDR3 bases: TGTGCCAGCAAGTACAGGGGCTACTCAACAACTAATGAAAAACTGTTTTTT.

At least ten counts were recorded for this clonotype. V usage is TRBV28 and J usage is TRBJ2-1; 15 bases match TRBD2. Germline CDR1 is MDHEN and CDR2 is SYDVKM. The CDR3 length is 17 residues. Losses at the gene ends were 5 bases for V and 8 bases for J; bases not matched to a gene: 10. The CDR3 region is CASSPPGLAGGFDEQFF. CDR3 sequence (DNA): TGTGCCAGCAGTCCCCCTGGACTAGCGGGAGGGTTTGATGAGCAGTTCTTC.

The gene calls are TRBV5-1 and TRBJ1-5, with 8 bases matching TRBD1. The CDR3 runs to 15 residues. V lost 8 bases to trimming and J lost 0 bases; unmatched junction nucleotides: 7. Germline CDR1 and CDR2: SGHRS and YFSETQ. CDR3 in DNA: TGCGCCAGTCGACAGGGGTGGAATAGCAATCAGCCCCAGCATTTT. This gives the protein CASRQGWNSNQPQHF. The entire variable domain, with the rest obtained from reference TRBV5-1 and TRBJ1-5, is as follows: KAGVTQTPRYLIKTRGQQVTLSCSPISGHRSVSWYQQTPGQGLQFLFEYFSETQRNKGNFPGRFSGRQFSNSRSEMNVSTLELGDSALYLCASRQGWNSNQPQHFGDGTRLSIL.

There are a few counts of this clonotype. This chain joins TRBV20-1 and TRBJ2-3; D call uncertain. Germline V CDR1 and CDR2: DFQATT, SNEGSKA (reference sequence). This CDR3 contains 15 residues. V was shortened by 3 bases and J by 2 bases, with 15 bases between the two germline ends. The CDR3, as DNA: TGCAGTGCTAGCCTCCCCGGACGGGTCACAGATACGCAGTATTTT. Translated, it gives CSASLPGRVTDTQYF.

In this sample, this clonotype turned up many times. The chain recombines TRBV7-9 with TRBJ2-3; D is ambiguous. CDR3 size: 17 residues. Germline CDR1 reads SEHNR; CDR2 reads FQNEAQ (reference sequence). Trimming cost V 5 bases and J 0 bases, with 18 bases left between them. CDR3 in amino acids: CASSPPRVERSTDTQYF. The CDR3 DNA follows: TGTGCCAGCAGCCCCCCCCGAGTGGAACGAAGCACAGATACGCAGTATTTT.

This clonotype occurred many times. V usage is TRBV20-1 and J usage is TRBJ2-7; 11 bases agree with TRBD1. The germline V gene encodes CDR1 DFQATT and CDR2 SNEGSKA (reference sequence). This CDR3 region has 15 residues. V shed 6 bases and J 3 bases; nucleotides not matched to a gene: 10. CDR3: CSAFTAGTGGYEQYF. The CDR3 region has the DNA TGCAGTGCCTTCACTGCCGGGACAGGGGGCTACGAGCAGTACTTC.

In its sample, this clonotype was seen many times. The chain joins TRBV5-1 to TRBJ2-1; D perhaps matches TRBD2 (6 bases). V was cut by 4 bases and J by 5 bases, with 16 bases left in between. The CDR3 runs 15 residues. The germline CDR1 and CDR2 sequences are SGHRS and YFSETQ. CDR3 DNA sequence: TGCGCCAGCAGCAGAGGCGGAGGGGAAAACAATGAGCAGTTCTTC. Protein product: CASSRGGGENNEQFF.